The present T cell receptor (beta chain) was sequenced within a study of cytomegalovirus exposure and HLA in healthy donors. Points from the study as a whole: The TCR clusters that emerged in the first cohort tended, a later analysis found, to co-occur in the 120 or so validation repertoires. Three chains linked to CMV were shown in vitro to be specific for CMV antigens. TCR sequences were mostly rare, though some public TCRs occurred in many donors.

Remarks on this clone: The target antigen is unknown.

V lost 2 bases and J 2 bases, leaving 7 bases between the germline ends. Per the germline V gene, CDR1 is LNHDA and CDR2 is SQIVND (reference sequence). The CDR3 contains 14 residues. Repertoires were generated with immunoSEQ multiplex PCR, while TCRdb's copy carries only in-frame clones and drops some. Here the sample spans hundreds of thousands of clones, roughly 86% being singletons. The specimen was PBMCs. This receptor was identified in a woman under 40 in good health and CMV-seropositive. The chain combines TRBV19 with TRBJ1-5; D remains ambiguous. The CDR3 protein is CASSIREGNQPQHF. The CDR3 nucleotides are TGTGCCAGTAGTATACGGGAGGGCAATCAGCCCCAGCATTTT.